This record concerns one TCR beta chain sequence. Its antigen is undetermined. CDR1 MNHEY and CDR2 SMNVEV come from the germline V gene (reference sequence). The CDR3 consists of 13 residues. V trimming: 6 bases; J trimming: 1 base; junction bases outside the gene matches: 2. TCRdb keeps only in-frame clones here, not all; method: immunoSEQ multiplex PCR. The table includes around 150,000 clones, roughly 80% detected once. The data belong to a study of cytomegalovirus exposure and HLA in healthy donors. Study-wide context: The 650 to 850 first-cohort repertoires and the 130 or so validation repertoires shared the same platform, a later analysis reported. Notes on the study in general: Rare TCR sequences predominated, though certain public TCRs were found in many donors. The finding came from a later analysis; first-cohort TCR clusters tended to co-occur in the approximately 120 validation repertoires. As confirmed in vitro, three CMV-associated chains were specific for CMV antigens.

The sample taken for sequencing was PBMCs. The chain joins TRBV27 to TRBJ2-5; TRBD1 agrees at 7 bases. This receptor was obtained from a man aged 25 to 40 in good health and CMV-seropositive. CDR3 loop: CASSHRGQETQYF. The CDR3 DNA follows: TGTGCCAGCAGCCACAGGGGCCAAGAGACCCAGTACTTC.